The TCR beta chain described here comes from a study of T cells in Graves' hyperthyroidism and ophthalmopathy. Study overall: It was at initial diagnosis, before any treatment, that peripheral blood was collected.

RNA transcripts served as the template for amplifying TCR beta CDR3 regions. Initially, a first-round RT-PCR of the TCR CDR3 employed the HTBI primer set. Each CDR3 protein gets one entry after TCRdb re-called the multiplex PCR reads with MiXCR. The sample has about 290,000 distinct CDR3 sequences, about a sixth seen once. The study's findings and limits: Ophthalmopathy prediction by the model preceded onset by a median approximately 6.9 months. In blood, most of the thyroid clonotypes expanded above 0.001 were also present.

The ends were cut back, 1 base at V and 7 bases at J, with 8 bases in the middle. The CDR3 covers 13 residues. Germline V gene data show CDR1 as SGHVS and CDR2 as FQNEAQ. This clonotype has ten or more counts. What it recognizes is unknown. Sequenced sample: blood. The V and J genes are TRBV7-8 and TRBJ1-3, with a possible D match to TRBD1 (5 bases). This sequence originates from an older woman with Graves' ophthalmopathy. For the CDR3, the DNA is TGTGCCAGCAGCTTAGGGGGGGAGAACACCATATATTTT. This gives the protein CASSLGGENTIYF.